The rows below give T cell receptor beta chains drawn from one sample of a study of shared clonotypes between healthy human individuals. Profiling relied on immunoSEQ multiplex PCR, and the TCRdb table lists in-frame clones only, not all of them. The sample has roughly 500,000 clones, roughly 83% seen once. The material sequenced was PBMCs. These receptors all stem from a woman aged 40 to 49 in good health. Some clones in this sample may be carry-over from other donors' samples. Both conserved end residues are part of each CDR3. The listing skips clone size in some rows; elsewhere it reads once, few, many or a size class.

j_call v_call clone_size cdr3_aa
TRBJ2-7 TRBV9 . CASSSEGGPYEQYF
TRBJ1-2 TRBV29-1 . CSVGQGNGGYTF
TRBJ1-2 TRBV30 . CAWSVLPTTIF
TRBJ2-7 TRBV6-6 . CASSLLALGPHEQYF
TRBJ1-5 TRBV2 . CASSWQGDGNQPQHF
TRBJ2-7 TRBV9 . CASSPEGVSIYEQYF
TRBJ2-7 TRBV4-3 few CASSQDTGWEQYF
TRBJ2-7 TRBV29-1 . CSVEQGAGEQYF
TRBJ2-7 TRBV5-1 . CASSLVQRPSYEQYF
TRBJ1-5 TRBV6-1 . CASSASGVNQPQHF
TRBJ2-2 TRBV29-1 . CSVDQTGYGELFF